What follows describes a single T cell receptor (beta chain). TCR beta sequencing was performed on blood CD8+ and CD4+ T cells. These data originate in a study of CD8 T cells in Susac syndrome. CDR3 length equals 17 residues. V lost 3 bases and J lost 4, with 21 bases in between. CDR1 is MNHEY and CDR2 is SMNVEV in the germline V gene (reference sequence). Reverse transcription used about 0.45 to 1 ug RNA and random hexamers. One entry per CDR3 protein results from TCRdb running MiXCR on the immunoSEQ multiplex PCR reads. This sample has about 73,000 distinct CDR3 sequences; roughly 95% occur once, and the top ten carry around 0.4%.

Sequenced sample: CD8+ T cells from PBMCs. V gene TRBV27 combines with J gene TRBJ1-1; D is possibly TRBD1 (5 bases). This TCR was sampled from a human donor with multiple sclerosis. The CDR3 loop reads CASSFGVAGRLSTEAFF. The CDR3 DNA follows: TGTGCCAGCAGTTTCGGGGTTGCAGGGAGGCTGAGCACTGAAGCTTTCTTT.